These 11 T cell receptor beta chains were all obtained from the same sample, sequenced in a study of technical replicates of blood from a few donors. TCRdb's table, derived via immunoSEQ multiplex PCR, lists solely in-frame clones and lacks some. Of 65,000 to 90,000 clones listed, roughly nine tenths are singletons. Sequencing was carried out using T cells isolated from PBMCs. The receptor set was obtained from a human donor in good health.

The J gene is TRBJ2-7, the V gene TRBV6-1; unclear D gene. Trimming removed 3 bases at V and 0 bases at J, with 3 bases between. The CDR3 is made up of 12 amino acids. The germline gives CDR1 MNHNS, CDR2 SASEGT. CDR3 in DNA: TGTGCCAGCAGTGACAACTCCTACGAGCAGTACTTC. Translated, it gives CASSDNSYEQYF.

In its sample, this clone was seen a few times. This chain links TRBV2 with TRBJ1-5, with 7 bases identical to TRBD1. CDR3 length: 15 residues. From germline, CDR1 is SNHLY and CDR2 FYNNEI. V shed 5 bases, J shed 2 bases, and the junction held 6 bases outside the gene matches. This chain's CDR3 is CASSLQGLGNQPQHF. The DNA of the CDR3 is TGTGCCAGCAGTCTACAGGGGTTGGGCAATCAGCCCCAGCATTTT.

V gene TRBV6-4 combines with J gene TRBJ2-3; D remains ambiguous. CDR1 and CDR2 from the germline V gene are MRHNA and SNTAGT. The CDR3 runs to 13 residues. V was pared by 3 bases and J by 8 bases, with 12 bases between. The CDR3, as DNA: TGTGCCAGCAGTGATCCCGCGCGAGGTACGCAGTATTTT. It is translated as CASSDPARGTQYF.

This chain uses TRBV25-1 with TRBJ1-2, with a tentative D call TRBD1 (5 bases). CDR3 size: 13 residues. The germline V gene has CDR1 MGHDK and CDR2 SYGVNS. Trimming pared 6 bases from V and 2 bases from J, leaving 10 bases between. The CDR3, as DNA: TGTGCCAGCAGACCCGACAGCAACTATGGCTACACCTTC. It encodes CASRPDSNYGYTF.

The J gene is TRBJ1-4, the V gene TRBV30; D is ambiguous. Trimming took off 8 bases at V and 7 bases at J, with 20 bases between the two ends. Germline assignment: CDR1 GTSNPN and CDR2 SVGIG (reference sequence). The CDR3 spans 14 residues. CDR3 loop: CAGTEREVGEKLFF. DNA of the CDR3: TGTGCCGGTACCGAACGGGAAGTCGGTGAAAAACTGTTTTTT.

The J gene is TRBJ1-1, the V gene TRBV5-1, with D uncertain. V lost 4 bases to trimming and J lost 1 base, with 20 bases between them. This CDR3 region has 17 residues. The V gene's germline CDR1 is SGHRS and CDR2 YFSETQ. For the CDR3, the DNA is TGCGCCAGCAGCCTGGGAGGGTTCGGCGCCACGAACACTGAAGCTTTCTTT. Encoded protein: CASSLGGFGATNTEAFF.

This clone was observed a single time. The chain carries TRBV5-1 and TRBJ1-2, with D perhaps matching TRBD1 (5 bases). From germline, CDR1 is SGHRS and CDR2 YFSETQ. The V end was cut by 1 base, the J end by 6 bases, with 10 bases between. The length of the CDR3 is 13 residues. The DNA of the CDR3 is TGCGCCAGCAGCTTGCCCGGGGGTGATGGCTACACCTTC. Translated, it gives CASSLPGGDGYTF. Based on the CDR3 plus reference TRBV5-1 and TRBJ1-2, the full variable domain is KAGVTQTPRYLIKTRGQQVTLSCSPISGHRSVSWYQQTPGQGLQFLFEYFSETQRNKGNFPGRFSGRQFSNSRSEMNVSTLELGDSALYLCASSLPGGDGYTFGSGTRLTVV.

The chain links TRBV30 to TRBJ2-1, with D possibly TRBD2 on 5 matching bases. The V and J ends lost 4 bases and 1 base respectively, with 8 bases between them. The CDR3 is made up of 13 amino acids. Per germline, CDR1 GTSNPN and CDR2 SVGIG (reference sequence). Here the CDR3 reads CAWNGGSYNEQFF. CDR3 nucleotide sequence: TGTGCCTGGAACGGCGGGTCCTACAATGAGCAGTTCTTC.

The chain links TRBV19 to TRBJ2-6; the D gene is possibly TRBD1 (5 bases). The CDR3 is 17 amino acids. Germline V gene sequence: CDR1 LNHDA, CDR2 SQIVND (reference sequence). V lost 7 bases, J lost 4 bases, and 20 bases lay in between. CDR3 nucleotides: TGTGCCAGTACCTCAAGGGGATGGGGCCCCGGGGCCAACGTCCTGACTTTC. It translates to CASTSRGWGPGANVLTF.

The V and J genes are TRBV6-1 and TRBJ1-6; 10 bases line up with TRBD1. Germline CDR1 MNHNS, CDR2 SASEGT. The length of the CDR3 is 14 residues. Trimming cost V 8 bases and J 14 bases; bases outside gene matches: 12. The CDR3, as DNA: TGTGCCAGCTGGGACAGGGGTAGATCAGTGGCCCTCCACTTT. This translates into CASWDRGRSVALHF.

The chain links TRBV30 to TRBJ2-7, with 7 positions matching TRBD1. There are 12 residues in the CDR3. The V segment lost 5 bases and the J segment 2 bases; nucleotides outside the gene matches: 3. The germline V gene has CDR1 GTSNPN and CDR2 SVGIG (reference sequence). CDR3 nucleotides: TGTGCCTGGGGGACAGCAGCCTACGAGCAGTACTTC. As protein: CAWGTAAYEQYF.